The text below deals with one TCR beta chain. Its antigen is as yet unknown. CDR1 and CDR2 from the germline V gene are KGHSH and LQKENI. CDR3 length equals 17 residues. V lost 3 bases and J lost 7, with 19 bases in between. The data were taken from a study of T-cell memory formation after mild COVID-19. Study observations and caveats: Whereas later expanders leaned CD4+, clones contracting day 15 to 85 showed a balanced CD4/CD8 makeup. The study detected some responding clones in pre-infection memory, suggesting cross-reactive memory joined.

TCRdb reprocessed the 5' RACE reads via MiXCR and lists one record per CDR3 protein. The sample has 350,000 to 500,000 distinct CDR3 sequences, 20% seen once. The sequencing sample was made of PBMCs or a T cell subset sorted from them (not recorded which). The chain combines TRBV18 with TRBJ1-6; a weak D match, TRBD1 (5 bases). The clonotype was recovered from an adult woman who had mild COVID-19 (a few samples of this study predate the infection). Cell type and time point are not known. CDR3 residues: CASSPTRDAGRNSPLHF. The CDR3 coding sequence is TGTGCCAGCTCACCGACGAGGGACGCAGGGCGGAATTCACCCCTCCACTTT.